The clone carrying this TCR beta chain has a count of ten or more. These data come from a study of T cells in Graves' hyperthyroidism and ophthalmopathy. Researchers took RNA transcripts and amplified the TCR beta CDR3 regions from them. During a first-round RT-PCR of the TCR CDR3, the HTBI primer set was used. MiXCR, run by TCRdb on the multiplex PCR reads, gives a single entry per CDR3 protein. The sample lists 540,000 or so distinct CDR3 sequences, around 42% occurring once. CDR3 length equals 15 residues. Trimming removed 4 bases from V and 0 bases from J, with 9 bases in between. Germline CDR1 and CDR2: MGHRA and YSYEKL.

The specimen was peripheral blood or thyroid tissue (not recorded which). The receptor was isolated from an adult woman with Graves' disease, either hyperthyroidism or ophthalmopathy (not recorded which). The V call is TRBV4-1, the J call TRBJ1-4, with a weak D call TRBD1 (5 bases). The DNA for the CDR3 is TGCGCCAGCAGCCGAGCAGGGTCAACTAATGAAAAACTGTTTTTT. This gives the protein CASSRAGSTNEKLFF.